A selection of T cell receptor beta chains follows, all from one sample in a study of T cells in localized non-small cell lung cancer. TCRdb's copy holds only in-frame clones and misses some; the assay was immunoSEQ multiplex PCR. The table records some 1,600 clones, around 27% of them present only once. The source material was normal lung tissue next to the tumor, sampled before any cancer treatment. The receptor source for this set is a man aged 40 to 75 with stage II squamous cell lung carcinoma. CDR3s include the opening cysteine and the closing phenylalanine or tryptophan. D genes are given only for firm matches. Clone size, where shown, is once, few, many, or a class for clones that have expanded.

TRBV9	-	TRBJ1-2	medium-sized	CASSLSLDRYYGYTF	TGTGCCAGCAGCCTCTCATTGGACAGATACTATGGCTACACCTTC
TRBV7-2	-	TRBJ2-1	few	CASSGPGSVVHYNEQFF	TGTGCCAGCAGCGGCCCGGGGAGCGTGGTTCACTACAATGAGCAGTTCTTC
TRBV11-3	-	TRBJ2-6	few	CASSLDRSGANVLTF	TGTGCCAGCAGCTTAGACCGCTCTGGGGCCAACGTCCTGACTTTC
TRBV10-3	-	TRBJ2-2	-	CAISESGGNTGELFF	TGTGCCATCAGTGAGTCGGGGGGTAACACCGGGGAGCTGTTTTTT
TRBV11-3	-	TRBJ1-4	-	CASRGGSGRKEKLFF	TGTGCCAGCAGAGGAGGGTCAGGGCGGAAAGAAAAACTGTTTTTT
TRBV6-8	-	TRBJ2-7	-	CAISATTYEQYF	TGTGCCATCAGTGCGACTACCTACGAGCAGTACTTC
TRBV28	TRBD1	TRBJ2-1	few	CASSRRGQSYYNEQFF	TGTGCCAGCAGTCGTAGGGGGCAATCTTATTACAATGAGCAGTTCTTC
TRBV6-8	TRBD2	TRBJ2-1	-	CAISAGGPEDEQFF	TGTGCCATCAGTGCGGGGGGGCCTGAAGATGAGCAGTTCTTC
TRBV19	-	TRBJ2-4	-	CASSIVLWGAKNIQYF	TGTGCCAGTAGTATTGTCTTGTGGGGTGCCAAAAACATTCAGTACTTC
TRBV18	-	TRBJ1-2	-	CASSGNGYGYTF	TGTGCCAGCTCAGGAAACGGCTATGGCTACACCTTC
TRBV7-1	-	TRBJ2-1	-	CASSSRGESSYNEQFF	TGTGCCAGCAGCTCACGCGGGGAAAGCTCCTACAATGAGCAGTTCTTC
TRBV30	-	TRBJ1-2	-	CAWSGRGYGYTF	TGTGCCTGGAGTGGACGGGGCTATGGCTACACCTTC
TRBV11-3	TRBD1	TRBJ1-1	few	CASIWGQLNTEAFF	TGTGCCAGCATTTGGGGACAGTTGAACACTGAAGCTTTCTTT
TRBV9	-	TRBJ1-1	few	CASRSQGGGTEAFF	TGTGCCAGCAGGTCTCAGGGCGGCGGCACTGAAGCTTTCTTT
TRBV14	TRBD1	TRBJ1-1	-	CASSPYGTAREAFF	TGTGCCAGCAGCCCGTATGGGACAGCTCGTGAAGCTTTCTTT
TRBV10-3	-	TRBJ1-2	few	CAISESATVSYGYTF	TGTGCCATCAGTGAGTCGGCAACCGTTTCCTATGGCTACACCTTC
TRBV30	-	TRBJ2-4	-	CAWRTGPLAKNIQYF	TGTGCCTGGCGAACAGGGCCTCTAGCCAAAAACATTCAGTACTTC
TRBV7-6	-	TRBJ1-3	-	CASSLERGRGNTIYF	TGTGCCAGCAGCTTAGAGAGGGGGAGAGGAAACACCATATATTTT
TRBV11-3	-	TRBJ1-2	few	CASSSLRGEAYGYTF	TGTGCCAGCAGCTCCCTGAGGGGGGAGGCTTATGGCTACACCTTC
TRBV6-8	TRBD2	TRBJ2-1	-	CASSYRTSGRNEQFF	TGTGCCAGCAGTTACAGGACTAGCGGGAGGAATGAGCAGTTCTTC
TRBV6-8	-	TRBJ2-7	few	CASSDLPTVYEQYF	TGTGCCAGCAGTGACTTACCGACAGTCTACGAGCAGTACTTC
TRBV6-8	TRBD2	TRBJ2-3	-	CASSKTGLANTDTQYF	TGTGCCAGCAGTAAGACCGGACTAGCCAACACAGATACGCAGTATTTT
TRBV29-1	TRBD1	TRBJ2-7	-	CSVEESGQGVRNEQYF	TGCAGCGTTGAAGAGTCCGGCCAGGGGGTTAGAAACGAGCAGTACTTC
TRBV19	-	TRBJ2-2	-	CASSAPWGTTANTGELFF	TGTGCCAGTAGTGCACCGTGGGGTACAACCGCGAACACCGGGGAGCTGTTTTTT
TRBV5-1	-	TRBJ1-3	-	CASSRDKSSGNTIYF	TGCGCCAGCAGCCGAGACAAGAGCTCTGGAAACACCATATATTTT
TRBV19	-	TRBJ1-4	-	CASSIGGLELFF	TGTGCCAGTAGTATCGGTGGACTAGAACTGTTTTTT
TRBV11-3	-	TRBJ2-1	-	CASSLRWGTYNEQFF	TGTGCCAGCAGCTTGCGGTGGGGGACCTACAATGAGCAGTTCTTC
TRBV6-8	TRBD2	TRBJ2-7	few	CASSYTTGTSPYEQYF	TGTGCCAGCAGTTACACCACCGGGACTAGCCCCTACGAGCAGTACTTC
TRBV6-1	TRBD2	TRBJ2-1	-	CASSEARTSGPRGWEQFF	TGTGCCAGCAGTGAAGCGCGGACTAGCGGGCCCCGGGGTTGGGAGCAGTTCTTC
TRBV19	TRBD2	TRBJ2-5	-	CASSPPPTLAARETQYF	TGTGCCAGTAGTCCCCCGCCGACACTAGCGGCTAGGGAGACCCAGTACTTC
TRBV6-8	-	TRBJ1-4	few	CASRPAGTRAEKLFF	TGTGCCAGCAGACCCGCCGGGACACGGGCTGAAAAACTGTTTTTT
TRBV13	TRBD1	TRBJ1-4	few	CASSLGDRGHEKLFF	TGTGCCAGCAGCTTAGGGGACAGGGGGCATGAAAAACTGTTTTTT
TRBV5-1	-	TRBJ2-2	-	CASSQGFQSGELFF	TGCGCCAGCAGCCAGGGGTTTCAGTCCGGGGAGCTGTTTTTT
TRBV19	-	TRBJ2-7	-	CASSIKAGDSYEQYF	TGTGCCAGTAGCATAAAGGCGGGTGATTCCTACGAGCAGTACTTC
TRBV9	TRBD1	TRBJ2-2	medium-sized	CASSVALRTGGNTGELFF	TGTGCCAGCAGCGTAGCCCTTCGGACAGGGGGTAACACCGGGGAGCTGTTTTTT
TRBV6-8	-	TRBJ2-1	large	CASSSTSYEQFF	TGTGCCAGCAGCTCCACTAGTTATGAGCAGTTCTTC
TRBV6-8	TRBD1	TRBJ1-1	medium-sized	CASISPGRDSEAFF	TGTGCCAGCATCTCCCCGGGCAGGGACAGTGAAGCTTTCTTT
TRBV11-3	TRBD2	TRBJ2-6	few	CASSHSGGGTTSGANVLTF	TGTGCCAGCAGCCATTCCGGCGGGGGAACTACCTCTGGGGCCAACGTCCTGACTTTC
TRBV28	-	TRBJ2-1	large	CASSTGGSREQFF	TGTGCCAGCAGTACTGGAGGGAGCCGGGAGCAGTTCTTC
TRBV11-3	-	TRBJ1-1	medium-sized	CASSAYPGQSEAFF	TGTGCCAGCAGCGCGTATCCAGGACAGAGTGAAGCTTTCTTT
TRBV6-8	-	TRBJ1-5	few	CASRPGNRNQPQHF	TGTGCCAGCCGTCCTGGGAATCGAAATCAGCCCCAGCATTTT